This is a list of T cell receptor beta chains from one sample in a study of T-cell reconstitution after alpha-beta-depleted transplantation in children. TCRdb processed the PCR reads anew with MiXCR; each CDR3 protein has one entry. The sample has 250,000 to 350,000 distinct CDR3 sequences, about 10% seen once. This specimen consisted of PBMCs from the stem cell graft donor, obtained from the stem cell graft. The receptors derive from a human donor who donated a stem cell graft to a child with SCID. Each CDR3 is given with its conserved first and last residue.

V gene	J gene	CDR3 protein
TRBV4-2	TRBJ2-1	CASSPGLLCYEQFF
TRBV12-3/TRBV12-4	TRBJ1-5	CASSLGQGAQPQHF
TRBV10-3	TRBJ2-3	CAIRDSGGASDTQYF
TRBV20-1	TRBJ2-1	CSASKGDSSYNEQFF
TRBV9	TRBJ1-2	CASSPGTGYSYGYTF
TRBV5-1	TRBJ2-3	CASSLVGGSDTQYF
TRBV20-1	TRBJ2-1	CSARDTRQGGDEQFF
TRBV9	TRBJ2-3	CASSAFALATLGDTQYF
TRBV5-1	TRBJ2-5	CAADSQETQYF
TRBV7-2	TRBJ2-7	CASSLAPWGGYEQYF
TRBV12-3/TRBV12-4	TRBJ2-1	CASSLNQIDEQFF
TRBV5-1	TRBJ2-1	CASSLVGQGVHEQFF
TRBV20-1	TRBJ2-1	CSARLLAGSFNEQFF
TRBV3-1	TRBJ2-1	CASSQDEGTNAGNEQFF
TRBV27	TRBJ1-2	CASSPLQGKDGYTF
TRBV10-3	TRBJ2-3	CAQSLGESSTDTQYF
TRBV5-1	TRBJ1-1	CASSLEGRTYTEAFF
TRBV14	TRBJ2-7	CASSQPGQGAVQYF
TRBV6-1	TRBJ2-1	CASSDPLANYNEQFF
TRBV7-9	TRBJ1-1	CASSSPGGEVWAFF
TRBV20-1	TRBJ1-4	CSANDGAGEKLFF
TRBV6-1	TRBJ1-5	CASSLGAWQPQHF
TRBV5-6	TRBJ2-1	CASSLVGVLHEQFF
TRBV7-8	TRBJ2-3	CATEGDHTDTQYF
TRBV4-1	TRBJ1-1	CASSPVNTEAFF
TRBV6-1	TRBJ2-3	CASSSLAGGPGTDTQYF
TRBV29-1	TRBJ1-1	CSVADTNTEAFF
TRBV9	TRBJ2-6	CASSVSDTYPGANVLTF